The 20 T cell receptor beta chains listed next were all sequenced from one sample in a study of vaccination and CD4 T cells after COVID-19. The Oncomine TCR Beta short-read assay was applied to DNA of cultured CD4+ T cells. TCRdb processed the PCR reads anew with MiXCR; each CDR3 protein has one entry. The sample yields some 25,000 distinct CDR3 sequences, less than 40% seen once. No antigen has been identified for these receptors. Time point here: late sampling 161 to 241 days after vaccination in a few convalescent patients. Treatment noted: roughly nine-day PBMC culture with coronavirus spike peptide pools or control peptides (ViraFEST assay). The material was CD4+ T cells from blood, cultured in vitro, obtained about 7 months after SARS-CoV-2 vaccination. The receptor source for this set is a human donor who had recovered from COVID-19.

This clonotype showed up just a few times. This chain uses TRBV6-5 with TRBJ2-3, with 7 nucleotides matching TRBD2. The CDR3 runs 15 residues. Germline-derived CDR1 and CDR2 are MNHEY and SVGAGI. V gave up 2 bases and J gave up 3 bases; unmatched junction bases: 5. CDR3 sequence (DNA): TGTGCCAGCAGTTACGGGCTAGCGGAGACAGATACGCAGTATTTT. Translation: CASSYGLAETDTQYF.

This clonotype was counted many times. The chain employs TRBV15 and TRBJ2-5; possible D gene TRBD1, 6 bases. The CDR3 loop spans 15 amino acids. Germline V CDR1 and CDR2: LNHNV, YYDKDF (reference sequence). Trimming removed 6 bases at V and 5 bases at J, with 19 bases between. The CDR3 DNA follows: TGTGCCACCAGTCAGGGGCAATTTCAGGGCGAGACCCAGTACTTC. It yields the protein CATSQGQFQGETQYF.

This clonotype was observed a handful of times. The rearrangement joins TRBV7-6 to TRBJ1-2, with D maybe TRBD1 (6 bases). Germline V lookup: CDR1 SGHVS, CDR2 FNYEAQ. The CDR3 extends over 13 amino acids. V gave up 1 base and J gave up 8 bases, with 11 bases separating them. CDR3 nucleotide sequence: TGTGCCAGCAGCTTAGGTGGGGGGCGAGGCTACACCTTC. Translation gives CASSLGGGRGYTF.

The chain recombines TRBV6-1 with TRBJ2-3; 14 positions agree with TRBD2. This CDR3 region has 16 residues. Germline V gene lookup returns CDR1 MNHNS and CDR2 SASEGT. V lost 5 bases and J lost 6; bases outside the gene matches: 7. CDR3 bases: TGTGCCAGCAGTCCGGGGACTAGCGGGAGAATGGATACGCAGTATTTT. Protein sequence: CASSPGTSGRMDTQYF.

The chain uses TRBV20-1 and TRBJ2-7, with no clear D. This CDR3 comprises 13 residues. Germline CDR1 DFQATT, CDR2 SNEGSKA (reference sequence). V gave up 0 bases and J gave up 9 bases, with 15 bases separating them. CDR3 loop: CSARDGPGDWQYF. CDR3 coding DNA: TGCAGTGCTAGAGACGGACCGGGTGATTGGCAGTACTTC.

This clonotype has more than one count but fewer than ten. The rearrangement uses TRBV7-3 and TRBJ2-2; 9 nucleotides match TRBD1. The J segment lost 4 bases and the V segment lost 5 bases, leaving 5 bases of the junction unmatched. Germline V CDR1 and CDR2: SGHTA, FQGTGA. This CDR3 contains 15 residues. The CDR3 region has the DNA TGTGCCAGCAGCCACAGACAGGGGGTCACCGGGGAGCTGTTTTTT. It encodes CASSHRQGVTGELFF.

This clonotype qualifies as medium-sized. The rearrangement uses TRBV20-1 and TRBJ2-3; D remains ambiguous. The CDR3 has 13 amino acids. Germline V gene lookup returns CDR1 DFQATT and CDR2 SNEGSKA (reference sequence). For the CDR3, the DNA is TGCAGGTGTTCAGCACTTCGCACAGATACGCAGTATTTT. This translates into CRCSALRTDTQYF.

The chain carries TRBV20-1 and TRBJ2-1; 9 bases fit TRBD1. V dropped 2 bases and J dropped 4; count of bases not matched to a gene: 9. The CDR3 covers 16 residues. In germline, CDR1 is DFQATT, CDR2 SNEGSKA (reference sequence). The DNA for the CDR3 is TGCAGTGCTAGACCCACTCAAGGACAGGGGTACAATGAGCAGTTCTTC. Translated: CSARPTQGQGYNEQFF.

By frequency in the sample, this clonotype is medium-sized. The rearrangement links TRBV20-1 to TRBJ1-6, with a tentative D call TRBD1 (6 bases). Germline V gene sequence: CDR1 DFQATT, CDR2 SNEGSKA (reference sequence). The ends were cut back, 5 bases at V and 0 bases at J, with 8 bases in the middle. This CDR3 spans 14 amino acids. The CDR3 DNA follows: TGCAGTGCTGACAGGAGCTCCTATAATTCACCCCTCCACTTT. Protein sequence: CSADRSSYNSPLHF.

The chain employs TRBV20-1 and TRBJ2-7, with 9 bases aligning to TRBD1. V lost 6 bases, J lost 6 bases, and 9 bases stayed unmatched. CDR1 DFQATT and CDR2 SNEGSKA come from the germline V gene (reference sequence). The CDR3 is made up of 13 amino acids. The CDR3 sequence: CSALTDRGSEQYF. DNA of the CDR3: TGCAGTGCGCTCACGGACAGGGGAAGCGAGCAGTACTTC.

The rearrangement joins TRBV20-1 to TRBJ2-2, with 10 bases aligning to TRBD2. V trimming: 1 base; J trimming: 1 base; junction bases outside the gene matches: 6. Germline V gene sequence: CDR1 DFQATT, CDR2 SNEGSKA (reference sequence). This CDR3 has 17 residues. The CDR3 here is CSARVTGTSVNTGELFF. In DNA, the CDR3 is TGCAGTGCTAGAGTCACCGGGACTAGCGTGAACACCGGGGAGCTGTTTTTT.

V usage is TRBV4-1 and J usage is TRBJ1-1; 8 nucleotides agree with TRBD1. The CDR3 has 14 amino acids. Germline V gene lookup returns CDR1 MGHRA and CDR2 YSYEKL. Trimming removed 4 bases from V and 2 bases from J; junction bases left unmatched: 3. CDR3: CASSRTGRNTEAFF. In DNA, the CDR3 is TGCGCCAGCAGCCGGACAGGGCGAAACACTGAAGCTTTCTTT.

In regard to this clonotype: At one end the junction does not follow the germline gene, possibly because of a read error. The CDR3, as DNA: TGTGCTAGCAGCTCCGACTTACGCAATGAGCAGTTCTTC. Encoded protein: CASSSDLRNEQFF. The chain uses TRBV7-7 and TRBJ2-1; no definite D call. The CDR3 has 13 amino acids. Germline V lookup: CDR1 SSHAT, CDR2 FNYEAQ (reference sequence).

The V and J genes are TRBV27 and TRBJ2-1; D is possibly TRBD1 (7 bases). CDR3 length equals 15 residues. Germline V CDR1 and CDR2: MNHEY, SMNVEV (reference sequence). Trimming pared 4 bases from V and 4 bases from J, leaving 14 bases between. The CDR3 sequence: CASSSQGGAYNEQFF. The CDR3, as DNA: TGTGCCAGCAGTTCTCAGGGGGGCGCGTACAATGAGCAGTTCTTC.

CDR3 amino acids: CASSALQGAGGANVLTF. The CDR3 nucleotides read TGTGCCAGCAGTGCCTTACAGGGGGCGGGTGGGGCCAACGTCCTGACTTTC. This chain joins TRBV28 and TRBJ2-6; 9 bases match TRBD1. CDR3 length: 17 amino acids. Unmatched junction bases numbered 8, after V lost 5 bases and J lost 3 bases. The V gene's germline CDR1 is MDHEN and CDR2 SYDVKM.

V gene TRBV7-2 combines with J gene TRBJ1-5, with a tentative D call TRBD1 (5 bases). Trimming left V 2 bases short and J 1 base short, with 9 bases between. The V gene's germline CDR1 is SGHTA and CDR2 FQGNSA. CDR3 size: 15 residues. The DNA of the CDR3 is TGTGCCAGCAGCTTATCGGGGCCGAGCAATCAGCCCCAGCATTTT. Translating gives CASSLSGPSNQPQHF.

This clonotype appeared a few times. The V gene is TRBV7-8, the J gene TRBJ2-3, with D tentatively TRBD1 or TRBD2 (6 bases each). Trimming cost V 5 bases and J 1 base, with 16 bases left between them. The CDR3 covers 16 residues. Germline V gives CDR1 SGHVS, CDR2 FQNEAQ. Here the CDR3 reads CASSRLRGQGTDTQYF. CDR3 nucleotides: TGTGCCAGCAGCCGTCTCCGGGGGCAGGGCACAGATACGCAGTATTTT.

This chain joins TRBV10-3 and TRBJ1-5; TRBD1 is a possible D gene (6 bases). The ends were cut back, 0 bases at V and 0 bases at J, with 9 bases in the middle. Per the germline V gene, CDR1 is ENHRY and CDR2 is SYGVKD. CDR3 length: 16 residues. CDR3 sequence (DNA): TGTGCCATCAGTGAGTCTTTAGGGGGTAGCAATCAGCCCCAGCATTTT. It specifies CAISESLGGSNQPQHF.

The chain carries TRBV25-1 and TRBJ2-5; 11 nucleotides line up with TRBD2. CDR3 length: 16 residues. Germline assignment: CDR1 MGHDK and CDR2 SYGVNS. After removal of 6 bases from V and 1 base from J, the junction contained 7 bases not matched to a gene. This CDR3 is CASRTRLAGPQETQYF. DNA for the CDR3: TGTGCCAGCAGGACTCGACTAGCGGGGCCCCAAGAGACCCAGTACTTC.

This chain links TRBV19 with TRBJ2-2; D remains unclear. The CDR3 sequence is 13 residues long. Germline V gene data show CDR1 as LNHDA and CDR2 as SQIVND (reference sequence). The V and J ends lost 7 bases and 6 bases respectively, with 12 bases between them. The CDR3 DNA is TGTGCCAGTACAGGATCGCAGGCCGGGGAGCTGTTTTTT. Residues: CASTGSQAGELFF.